This T cell receptor beta chain was captured in a study of blood T cell repertoires in COVID-19. Overall study context: The United States, Italy and Spain provided the acute and convalescent COVID-19 samples. Sources were T cells, B-cell-depleted T cells, or PBMCs; the material itself was cDNA or gDNA.

CDR1 and CDR2 from the germline V gene are SGHNT and YENEEA. J lost 2 bases, V lost 1 base, and 13 bases had no gene match. CDR3 length equals 18 residues. Original handling: Quantification of nucleated cells was approximated via reference gene primer amplification. Measured with immunoSEQ multiplex PCR; TCRdb has only the in-frame clones, and not every one. That table supplies the V and J calls and clone size; D and trimming were determined from the DNA. The sample records about 150,000 clones, around nine tenths being singletons. This clone was recorded once. J is TRBJ1-1 and V is TRBV11-3; 7 bases agree with TRBD1. The sample consisted of peripheral blood. The clonotype originates from a human donor in a cohort sampled during active COVID-19. The CDR3 coding sequence is TGTGCCAGCAGCTTAGGCCCCGGGACAGTCTTTCTCAACACTGAAGCTTTCTTT. Translated, it gives CASSLGPGTVFLNTEAFF.